A selection of T cell receptor beta chains follows, all from one sample in a study of technical replicates of blood from a handful of donors. Produced via immunoSEQ multiplex PCR; TCRdb's table is partial and in-frame only. Among fewer than 15,000 clones listed, approximately 94% were seen once. Sequencing was done on a sample of PBMCs. Source of these receptors: a human donor in good health. Each CDR3 is given with its conserved first and last residue.

TRBV9	TRBJ2-2	CASSVGPEDTGELFF
TRBV28	TRBJ1-5	CASSLPGFSQPQHF
TRBV5-1	TRBJ1-4	CASSLGQPNEKLFF
TRBV6-6	TRBJ1-5	CASSFVGRSNQPQHF
TRBV19	TRBJ2-7	CASSILAGGSGGDEQYF
TRBV5-1	TRBJ1-1	CASSLEGARLEAFF
TRBV5-4	TRBJ2-7	CASSLSSGREYEQYF
TRBV19	TRBJ2-4	CASSRREAGVAKNIQYF
TRBV4-1	TRBJ2-1	CASSLAEGNEQFF
TRBV9	TRBJ2-1	CASSVDQRSVDEQFF
TRBV5-1	TRBJ2-7	CASSAGQGSYEQYF
TRBV5-5	TRBJ1-5	CASSIQGDQPQHF